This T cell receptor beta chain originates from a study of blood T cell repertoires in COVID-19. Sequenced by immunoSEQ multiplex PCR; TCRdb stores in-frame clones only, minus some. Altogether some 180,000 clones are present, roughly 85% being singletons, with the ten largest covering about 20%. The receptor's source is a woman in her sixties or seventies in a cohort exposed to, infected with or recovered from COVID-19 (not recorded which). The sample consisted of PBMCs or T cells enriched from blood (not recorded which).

In DNA form, the CDR3 reads TGCGCCAGCAGCTTGGCAGGGGTGTATGGCTACACCTTC. Amino acids: CASSLAGVYGYTF. The chain joins TRBV5-1 to TRBJ1-2; D might be TRBD1 (6 bases). The CDR3 runs 13 residues. The germline gives CDR1 SGHRS, CDR2 YFSETQ. V lost 0 bases, J lost 5 bases, and 8 bases lay in between. Supplemented by reference TRBV5-1 and TRBJ1-2, the full variable domain reads KAGVTQTPRYLIKTRGQQVTLSCSPISGHRSVSWYQQTPGQGLQFLFEYFSETQRNKGNFPGRFSGRQFSNSRSEMNVSTLELGDSALYLCASSLAGVYGYTFGSGTRLTVV.